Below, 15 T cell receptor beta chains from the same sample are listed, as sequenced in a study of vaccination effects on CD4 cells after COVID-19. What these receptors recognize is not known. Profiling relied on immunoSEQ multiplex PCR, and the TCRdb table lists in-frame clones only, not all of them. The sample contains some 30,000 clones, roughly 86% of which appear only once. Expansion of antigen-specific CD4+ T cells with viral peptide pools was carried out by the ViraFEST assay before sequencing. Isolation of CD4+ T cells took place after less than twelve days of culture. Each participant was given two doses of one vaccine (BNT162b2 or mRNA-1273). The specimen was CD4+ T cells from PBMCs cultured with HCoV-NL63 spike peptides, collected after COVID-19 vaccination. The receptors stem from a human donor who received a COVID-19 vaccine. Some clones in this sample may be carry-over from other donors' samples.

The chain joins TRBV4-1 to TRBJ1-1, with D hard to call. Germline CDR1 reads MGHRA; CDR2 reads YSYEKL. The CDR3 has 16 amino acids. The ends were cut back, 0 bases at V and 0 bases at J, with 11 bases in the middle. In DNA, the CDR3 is TGCGCCAGCAGCCAAGAGAACAATGCGGTGAACACTGAAGCTTTCTTT. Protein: CASSQENNAVNTEAFF.

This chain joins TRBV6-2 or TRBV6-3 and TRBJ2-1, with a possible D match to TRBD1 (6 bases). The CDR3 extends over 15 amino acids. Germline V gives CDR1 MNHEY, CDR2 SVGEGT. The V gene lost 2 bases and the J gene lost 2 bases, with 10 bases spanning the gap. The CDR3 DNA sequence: TGTGCCAGCAGTTACGCACAGGGACCCTACAATGAGCAGTTCTTC. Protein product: CASSYAQGPYNEQFF.

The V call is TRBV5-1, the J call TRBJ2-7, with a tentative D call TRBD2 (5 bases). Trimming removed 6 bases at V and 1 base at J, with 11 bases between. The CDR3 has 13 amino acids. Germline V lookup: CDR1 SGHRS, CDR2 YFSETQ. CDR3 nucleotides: TGCGCCAGCAAACGGGATCCTTCCTACGAGCAGTACGTC. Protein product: CASKRDPSYEQYV.

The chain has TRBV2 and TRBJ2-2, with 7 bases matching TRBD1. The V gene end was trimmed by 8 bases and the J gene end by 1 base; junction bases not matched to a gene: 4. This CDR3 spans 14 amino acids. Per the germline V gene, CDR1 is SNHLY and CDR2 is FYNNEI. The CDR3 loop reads CASGTGENTGELFF. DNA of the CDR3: TGTGCCAGCGGAACAGGGGAGAACACCGGGGAGCTGTTTTTT. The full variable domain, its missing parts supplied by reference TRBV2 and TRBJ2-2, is EPEVTQTPSHQVTQMGQEVILRCVPISNHLYFYWYRQILGQKVEFLVSFYNNEISEKSEIFDDQFSVERPDGSNFTLKIRSTKLEDSAMYFCASGTGENTGELFFGEGSRLTVL.

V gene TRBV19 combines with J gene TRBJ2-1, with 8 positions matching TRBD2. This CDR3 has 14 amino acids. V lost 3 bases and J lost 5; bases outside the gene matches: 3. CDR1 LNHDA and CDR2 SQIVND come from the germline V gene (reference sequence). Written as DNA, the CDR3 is TGTGCCAGTAGTATCCAGCGGGGGAACAATGAGCAGTTCTTC. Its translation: CASSIQRGNNEQFF.

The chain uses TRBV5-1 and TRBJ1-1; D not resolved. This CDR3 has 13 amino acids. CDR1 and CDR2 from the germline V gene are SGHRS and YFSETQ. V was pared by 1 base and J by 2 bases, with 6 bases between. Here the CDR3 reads CASSLYQNTEAFF. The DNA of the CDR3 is TGCGCCAGCAGCTTGTACCAAAACACTGAAGCTTTCTTT.

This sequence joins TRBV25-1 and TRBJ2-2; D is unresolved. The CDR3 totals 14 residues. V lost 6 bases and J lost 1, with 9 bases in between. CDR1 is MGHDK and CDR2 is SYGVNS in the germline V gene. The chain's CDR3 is CASSSYRNTGELFF. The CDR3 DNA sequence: TGTGCCAGCAGCTCCTACAGGAACACCGGGGAGCTGTTTTTT.

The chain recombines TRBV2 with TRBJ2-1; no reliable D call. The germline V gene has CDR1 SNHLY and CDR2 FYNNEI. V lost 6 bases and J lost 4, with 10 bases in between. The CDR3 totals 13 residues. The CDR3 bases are TGTGCCAGCAGAGAAAGGAGTTACAATGAGCAGTTCTTC. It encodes CASRERSYNEQFF. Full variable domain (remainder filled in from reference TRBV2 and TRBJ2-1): EPEVTQTPSHQVTQMGQEVILRCVPISNHLYFYWYRQILGQKVEFLVSFYNNEISEKSEIFDDQFSVERPDGSNFTLKIRSTKLEDSAMYFCASRERSYNEQFFGPGTRLTVL.

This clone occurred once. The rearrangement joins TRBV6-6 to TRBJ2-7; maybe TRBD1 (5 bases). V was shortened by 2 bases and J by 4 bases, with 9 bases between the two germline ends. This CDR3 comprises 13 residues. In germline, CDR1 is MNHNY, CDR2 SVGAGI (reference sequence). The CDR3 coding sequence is TGTGCCAGCAGTTACGACAGACCTTACGAGCAGTACGTC. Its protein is CASSYDRPYEQYV.

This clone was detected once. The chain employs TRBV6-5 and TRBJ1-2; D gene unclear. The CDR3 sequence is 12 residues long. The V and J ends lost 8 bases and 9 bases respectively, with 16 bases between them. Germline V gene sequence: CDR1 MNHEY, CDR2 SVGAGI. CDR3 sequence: CASAGSVGSYTF. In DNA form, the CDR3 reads TGTGCCAGCGCAGGTTCGGTCGGGAGCTACACCTTC.

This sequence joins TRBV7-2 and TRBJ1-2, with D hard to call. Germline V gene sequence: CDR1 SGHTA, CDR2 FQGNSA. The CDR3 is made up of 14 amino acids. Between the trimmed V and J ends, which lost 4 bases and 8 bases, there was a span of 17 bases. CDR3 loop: CASSSTDGRRGYTF. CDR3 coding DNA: TGTGCCAGCAGCTCAACGGACGGGCGCAGGGGCTACACCTTC.

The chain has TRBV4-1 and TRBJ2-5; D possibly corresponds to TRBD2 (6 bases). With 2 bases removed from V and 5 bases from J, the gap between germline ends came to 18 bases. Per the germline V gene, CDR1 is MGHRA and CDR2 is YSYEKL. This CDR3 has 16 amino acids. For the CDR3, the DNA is TGCGCCAGCAGCCAATTAAGCCCGGCGGGGAGGGAGACCCAGTACTTC. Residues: CASSQLSPAGRETQYF.

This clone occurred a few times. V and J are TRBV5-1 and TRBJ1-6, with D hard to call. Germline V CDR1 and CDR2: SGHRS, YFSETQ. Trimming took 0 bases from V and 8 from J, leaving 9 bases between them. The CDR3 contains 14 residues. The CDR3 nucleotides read TGCGCCAGCAGCTTGGCTGGGGTTGATTCACCCCTCCACTTT. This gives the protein CASSLAGVDSPLHF. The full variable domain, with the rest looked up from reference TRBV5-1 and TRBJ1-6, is KAGVTQTPRYLIKTRGQQVTLSCSPISGHRSVSWYQQTPGQGLQFLFEYFSETQRNKGNFPGRFSGRQFSNSRSEMNVSTLELGDSALYLCASSLAGVDSPLHFGNGTRLTVT.

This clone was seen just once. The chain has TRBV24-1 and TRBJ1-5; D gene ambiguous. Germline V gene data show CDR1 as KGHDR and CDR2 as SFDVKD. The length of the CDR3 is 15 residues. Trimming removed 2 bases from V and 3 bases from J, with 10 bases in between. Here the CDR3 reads CATSDSEGPNQPQHF. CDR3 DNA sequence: TGTGCCACCAGTGATTCGGAAGGGCCCAATCAGCCCCAGCATTTT.

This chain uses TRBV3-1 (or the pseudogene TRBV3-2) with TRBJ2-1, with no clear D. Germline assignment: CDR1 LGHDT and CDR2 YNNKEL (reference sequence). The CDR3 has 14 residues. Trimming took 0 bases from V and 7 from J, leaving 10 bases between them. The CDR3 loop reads CASSQEVSGNEQFF. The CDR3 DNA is TGTGCCAGCAGCCAAGAAGTGTCGGGTAATGAGCAGTTCTTC.